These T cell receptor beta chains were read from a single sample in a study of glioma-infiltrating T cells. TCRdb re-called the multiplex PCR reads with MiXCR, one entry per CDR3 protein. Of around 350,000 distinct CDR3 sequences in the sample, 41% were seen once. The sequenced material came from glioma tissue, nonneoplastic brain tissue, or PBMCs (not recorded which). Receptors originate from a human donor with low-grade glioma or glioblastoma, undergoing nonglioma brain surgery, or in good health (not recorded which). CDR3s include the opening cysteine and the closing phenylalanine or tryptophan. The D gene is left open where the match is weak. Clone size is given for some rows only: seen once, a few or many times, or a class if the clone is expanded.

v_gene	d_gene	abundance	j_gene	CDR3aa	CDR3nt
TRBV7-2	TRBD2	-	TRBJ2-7	CASSLVSTSGRSSYEQYF	TGTGCCAGCAGCTTAGTTTCGACTAGCGGCCGAAGCTCCTACGAGCAGTACTTC
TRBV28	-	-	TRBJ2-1	CASSFYVRSPYNEQFF	TGTGCCAGCAGTTTCTACGTCCGGAGCCCCTACAATGAGCAGTTCTTC
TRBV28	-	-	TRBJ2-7	CASSLADASYNEQYF	TGTGCCAGCAGTTTGGCAGACGCGTCCTACAACGAGCAGTACTTC
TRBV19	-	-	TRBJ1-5	CASTYPYSNQPQHF	TGTGCCAGTACCTATCCCTATAGCAATCAGCCCCAGCATTTT
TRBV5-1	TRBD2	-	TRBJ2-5	CASSLGTSGAQETQYF	TGCGCCAGCAGCTTGGGGACTAGCGGGGCACAAGAGACCCAGTACTTC
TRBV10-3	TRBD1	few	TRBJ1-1	CAISGYRDRDTEAFF	TGTGCCATCAGTGGGTACCGGGACAGAGACACTGAAGCTTTCTTT
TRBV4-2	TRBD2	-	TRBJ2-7	CASSQRSGDEQYF	TGTGCCAGCAGCCAACGGAGCGGGGACGAGCAGTACTTC
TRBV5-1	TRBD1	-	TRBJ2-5	CASSSDGTAWQETQYF	TGCGCCAGCAGCTCGGACGGGACAGCCTGGCAAGAGACCCAGTACTTC
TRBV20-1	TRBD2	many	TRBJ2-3	CSARDAGGPLNTQYF	TGCAGTGCTAGAGATGCGGGAGGGCCACTTAACACGCAGTATTTT
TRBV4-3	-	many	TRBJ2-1	CASSQDYGIAGQYNEQFF	TGCGCCAGCAGCCAAGATTATGGTATCGCAGGACAGTACAATGAGCAGTTCTTC
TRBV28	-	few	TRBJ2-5	CASSGTTQYF	TGTGCCAGCAGTGGGACAACCCAGTACTTC
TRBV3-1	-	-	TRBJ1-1	CASSPNDRNTEAFF	TGTGCCAGCAGCCCCAACGACAGGAACACTGAAGCTTTCTTT
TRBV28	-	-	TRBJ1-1	CASNLGGPLNSAFF	TGTGCCAGTAACTTGGGGGGACCCCTGAACTCGGCTTTCTTT
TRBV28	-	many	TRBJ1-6	CASSPDRNSPLHF	TGTGCCAGCAGCCCAGATCGTAATTCACCCCTCCACTTT
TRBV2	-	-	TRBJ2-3	CASSEREVLTDTQYF	TGTGCCAGCAGTGAACGAGAGGTGTTAACAGATACGCAGTATTTT
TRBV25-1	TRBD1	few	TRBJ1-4	CASSPTGTGANEKLFF	TGTGCCAGCAGCCCTACCGGGACAGGGGCTAATGAAAAACTGTTTTTT
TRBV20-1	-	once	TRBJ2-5	CSASPNRAEETQYF	TGCAGTGCTAGCCCTAACCGGGCCGAAGAGACCCAGTACTTC
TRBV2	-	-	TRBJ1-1	CASIKQRLNTEAFF	TGTGCCAGCATTAAACAGAGGTTGAACACTGAAGCTTTCTTT
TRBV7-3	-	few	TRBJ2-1	CASSVGGEQFF	TGTGCCAGCAGCGTAGGAGGTGAGCAGTTCTTC
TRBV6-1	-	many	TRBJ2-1	CASSKYNEQFF	TGTGCCAGCAGTAAATACAATGAGCAGTTCTTC
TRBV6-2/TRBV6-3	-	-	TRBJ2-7	CASSEMWDKGWEQYF	TGTGCCAGCAGTGAAATGTGGGACAAAGGGTGGGAGCAGTACTTC
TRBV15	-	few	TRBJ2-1	CATSKDQAYSKFF	TGTGCCACCAGCAAAGATCAGGCTTATTCTAAGTTCTTC
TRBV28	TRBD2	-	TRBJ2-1	CASSRLACYNEQFF	TGTGCCAGCAGTCGACTAGCGTGCTACAATGAGCAGTTCTTC
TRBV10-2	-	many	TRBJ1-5	CASSPGPGPLNQPQHF	TGCGCCAGCAGTCCAGGCCCCGGCCCCTTAAATCAGCCCCAGCATTTT
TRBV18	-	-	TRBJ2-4	CASSPKGKGQTLAKNIQYF	TGTGCCAGCTCACCAAAGGGGAAAGGACAGACTTTAGCCAAAAACATTCAGTACTTC
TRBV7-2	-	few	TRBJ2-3	CASSSPRGGRTDTQYF	TGTGCCAGCAGCTCACCGCGGGGAGGTCGCACAGATACGCAGTATTTT
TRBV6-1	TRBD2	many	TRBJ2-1	CASSEGGLAGGYYNEQFF	TGTGCCAGCAGTGAAGGGGGACTAGCGGGAGGATACTACAATGAGCAGTTCTTC
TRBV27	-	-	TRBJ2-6	CASSLFSRVPLSGANVLTF	TGTGCCAGCAGTTTATTCTCCAGGGTTCCTCTCTCTGGGGCCAACGTCCTGACTTTC
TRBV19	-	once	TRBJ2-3	CASSIRVGSTDTQYF	TGTGCCAGTAGTATCAGGGTTGGGAGCACAGATACGCAGTATTTT
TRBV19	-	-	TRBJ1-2	CASTMAGRDGYYGYTF	TGTGCCAGTACAATGGCAGGAAGGGACGGGTACTATGGCTACACCTTC
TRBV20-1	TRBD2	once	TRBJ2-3	CSARTVAASGYKDTQYF	TGCAGTGCTAGAACTGTTGCTGCTAGCGGGTACAAAGATACGCAGTATTTT
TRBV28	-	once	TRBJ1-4	CASSFPGGRMIGGALITNEKLFF	TGTGCCAGCAGCTTCCCGGGGGGCCGAATGATAGGGGGGGCCCTCATAACTAATGAAAAACTGTTTTTT
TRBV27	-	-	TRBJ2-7	CACSEAGVIGEQYF	TGTGCCTGCAGCGAAGCCGGGGTTATCGGCGAGCAGTACTTC
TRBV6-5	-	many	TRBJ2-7	CASSYDRVYEQYF	TGTGCCAGCAGTTACGATCGGGTCTACGAGCAGTACTTC
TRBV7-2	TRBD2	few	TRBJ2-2	CASSSGTSGSTGELFF	TGTGCCAGCAGCTCAGGGACTAGCGGGAGTACCGGGGAGCTGTTTTTT
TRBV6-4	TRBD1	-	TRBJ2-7	CASSDPPRQGSYEQYF	TGTGCCAGCAGTGACCCTCCCAGACAGGGATCCTACGAGCAGTACTTC
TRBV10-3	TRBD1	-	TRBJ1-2	CAISEGQGGGYNF	TGTGCCATCAGTGAGGGACAGGGAGGCGGCTACAACTTC
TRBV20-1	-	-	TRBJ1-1	CSARRDMWTEAFF	TGCAGTGCACGGCGGGACATGTGGACTGAAGCTTTCTTT
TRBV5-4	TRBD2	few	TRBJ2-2	CASSLEGGPGELFF	TGTGCCAGCAGCTTGGAGGGAGGGCCCGGGGAGCTGTTTTTT
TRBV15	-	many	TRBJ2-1	CATSPEGRVNEQFF	TGTGCCACCAGCCCTGAGGGCCGGGTGAATGAGCAGTTCTTC
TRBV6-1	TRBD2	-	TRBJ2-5	CASSWLGGIGETQYF	TGTGCCAGCAGCTGGTTGGGGGGGATTGGGGAGACCCAGTACTTC
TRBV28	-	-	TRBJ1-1	CASQVPNTEAFF	TGTGCCAGTCAGGTGCCGAACACTGAAGCTTTCTTT
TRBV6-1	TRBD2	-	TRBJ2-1	CGSSQLSGAYNEQFF	TGTGGCAGCAGTCAGCTCAGCGGGGCCTACAATGAGCAGTTCTTC
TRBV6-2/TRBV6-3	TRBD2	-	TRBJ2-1	CASRPGGDEQFF	TGTGCCAGCAGACCGGGAGGGGATGAGCAGTTCTTC
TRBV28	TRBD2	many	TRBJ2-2	CASSFVTSGTGELFF	TGTGCCAGCAGTTTTGTGACTAGCGGCACCGGGGAGCTGTTTTTT
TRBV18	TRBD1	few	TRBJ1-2	CASSQGGPGQTNYGYTF	TGTGCCAGCTCACAAGGGGGACCGGGACAGACTAACTATGGCTACACCTTC
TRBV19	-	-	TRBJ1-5	CASSEGLLNQPQHF	TGTGCCAGTAGTGAGGGACTCCTCAATCAGCCCCAGCATTTT
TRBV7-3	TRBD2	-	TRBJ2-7	CASSLTLAGAGEQYF	TGTGCCAGCAGCTTAACACTAGCGGGAGCGGGCGAGCAGTACTTC
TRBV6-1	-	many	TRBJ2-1	CASVPGLGSYNEQFF	TGTGCCAGCGTACCGGGACTCGGGTCCTACAATGAGCAGTTCTTC
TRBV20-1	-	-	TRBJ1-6	CSARQGGGGRGSPLHF	TGCAGTGCTAGACAGGGTGGCGGAGGGCGCGGATCACCCCTCCACTTT
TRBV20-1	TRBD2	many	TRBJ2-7	CSATGLGGDEQYF	TGCAGTGCTACCGGACTAGGAGGTGACGAGCAGTACTTC
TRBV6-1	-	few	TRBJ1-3	CASRRTPYSGNTIYF	TGTGCCAGCAGGCGAACCCCTTACTCTGGAAACACCATATATTTT
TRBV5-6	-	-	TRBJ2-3	CASSLQRPDTQYF	TGTGCCAGCAGCTTGCAAAGACCAGATACGCAGTATTTT
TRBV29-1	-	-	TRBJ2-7	CSVALRAYEQYF	TGCAGCGTTGCGCTCAGGGCCTACGAGCAGTACTTC
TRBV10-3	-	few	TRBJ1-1	CAASRDLNTEAFF	TGTGCCGCTTCCCGGGACCTGAACACTGAAGCTTTCTTT
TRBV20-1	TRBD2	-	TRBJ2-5	CSARDWTSGHITGETQYF	TGCAGTGCTAGAGATTGGACTAGCGGGCACATCACTGGAGAGACCCAGTACTTC
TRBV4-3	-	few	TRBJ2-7	CASSQDAQRGSYEQYF	TGCGCCAGCAGCCAAGATGCCCAACGGGGTTCCTACGAGCAGTACTTC
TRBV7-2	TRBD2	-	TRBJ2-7	CASSLTSGPYNEQYF	TGTGCCAGCAGCTTGACTAGCGGCCCCTACAACGAGCAGTACTTC
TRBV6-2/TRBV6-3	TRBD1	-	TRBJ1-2	CASSFAGTGGAEGYTF	TGTGCCAGCAGTTTCGCCGGGACAGGGGGCGCGGAAGGCTACACCTTC
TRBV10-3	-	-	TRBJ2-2	CATRQAANTGELFF	TGTGCCACCAGACAGGCAGCGAACACCGGGGAGCTGTTTTTT